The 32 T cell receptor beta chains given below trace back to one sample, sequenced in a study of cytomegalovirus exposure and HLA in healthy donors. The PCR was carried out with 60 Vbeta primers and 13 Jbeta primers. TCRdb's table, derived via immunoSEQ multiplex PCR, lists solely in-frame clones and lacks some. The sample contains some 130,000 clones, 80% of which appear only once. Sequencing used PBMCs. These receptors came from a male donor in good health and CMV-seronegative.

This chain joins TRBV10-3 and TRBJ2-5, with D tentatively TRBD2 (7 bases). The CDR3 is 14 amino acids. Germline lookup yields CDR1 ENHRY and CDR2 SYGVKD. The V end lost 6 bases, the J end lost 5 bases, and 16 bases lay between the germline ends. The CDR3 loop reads CAIREDGGLETQYF. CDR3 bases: TGTGCCATCAGGGAGGACGGGGGGCTGGAGACCCAGTACTTC.

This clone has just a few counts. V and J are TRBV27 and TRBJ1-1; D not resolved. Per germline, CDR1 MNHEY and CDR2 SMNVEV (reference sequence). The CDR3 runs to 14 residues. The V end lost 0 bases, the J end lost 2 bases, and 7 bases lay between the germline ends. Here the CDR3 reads CASSLSRENTEAFF. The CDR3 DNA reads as TGTGCCAGCAGTTTATCTCGGGAAAACACTGAAGCTTTCTTT.

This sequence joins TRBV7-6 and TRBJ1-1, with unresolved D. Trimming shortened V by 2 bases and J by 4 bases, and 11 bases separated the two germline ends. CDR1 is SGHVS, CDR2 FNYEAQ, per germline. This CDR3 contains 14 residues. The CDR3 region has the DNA TGTGCCAGCAGCTTAAAGGGAGAGGGCACTGAAGCTTTCTTT. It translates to CASSLKGEGTEAFF.

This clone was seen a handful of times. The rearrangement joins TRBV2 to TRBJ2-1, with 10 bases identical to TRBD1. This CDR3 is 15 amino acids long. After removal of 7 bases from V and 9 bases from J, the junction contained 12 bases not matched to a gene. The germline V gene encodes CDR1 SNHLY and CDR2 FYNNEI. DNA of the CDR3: TGTGCCAGCAAGACAGGGGGCACCCACGGGGGTGAGCAGTTCTTC. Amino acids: CASKTGGTHGGEQFF.

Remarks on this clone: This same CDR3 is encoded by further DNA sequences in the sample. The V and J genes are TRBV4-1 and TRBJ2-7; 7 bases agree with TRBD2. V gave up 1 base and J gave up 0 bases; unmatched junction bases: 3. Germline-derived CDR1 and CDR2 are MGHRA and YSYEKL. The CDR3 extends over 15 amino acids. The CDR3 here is CASSQGGGSSYEQYF. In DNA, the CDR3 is TGCGCCAGCAGCCAAGGGGGGGGGAGCTCCTACGAGCAGTACTTC.

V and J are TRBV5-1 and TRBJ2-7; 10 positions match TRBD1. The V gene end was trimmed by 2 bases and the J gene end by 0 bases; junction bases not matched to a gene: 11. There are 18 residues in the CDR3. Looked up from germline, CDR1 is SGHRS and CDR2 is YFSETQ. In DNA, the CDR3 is TGCGCCAGCAGCTTATCGCCCCCCGGACAGGGGGTCTCCTACGAGCAGTACTTC. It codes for CASSLSPPGQGVSYEQYF.

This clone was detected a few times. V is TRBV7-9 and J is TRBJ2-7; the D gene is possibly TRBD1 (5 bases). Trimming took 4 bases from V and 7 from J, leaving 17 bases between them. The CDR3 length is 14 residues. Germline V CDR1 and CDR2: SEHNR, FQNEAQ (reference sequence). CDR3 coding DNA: TGTGCCAGCAGCTCAGACCTCAGGGCCTTGGAGCAGTACTTC. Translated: CASSSDLRALEQYF.

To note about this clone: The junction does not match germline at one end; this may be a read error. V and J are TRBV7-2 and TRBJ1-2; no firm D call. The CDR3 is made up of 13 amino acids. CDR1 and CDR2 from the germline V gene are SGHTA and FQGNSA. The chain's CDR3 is CASSFGSPYGYTF. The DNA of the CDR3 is TGTGCCAGTAGCTTTGGCAGTCCCTATGGCTACACCTTC.

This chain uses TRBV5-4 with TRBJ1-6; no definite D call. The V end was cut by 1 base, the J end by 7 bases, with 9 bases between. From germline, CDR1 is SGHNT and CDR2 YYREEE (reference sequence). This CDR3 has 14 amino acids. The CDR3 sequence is CASSLRQANSPLHF. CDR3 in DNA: TGTGCCAGCAGCTTGCGGCAGGCAAATTCACCCCTCCACTTT.

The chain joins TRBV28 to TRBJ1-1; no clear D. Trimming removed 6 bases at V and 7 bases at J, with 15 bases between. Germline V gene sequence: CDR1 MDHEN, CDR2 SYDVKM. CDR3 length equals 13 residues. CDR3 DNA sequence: TGTGCCAGCAGGATTATCAAGGAGGGTGAAGCTTTCTTT. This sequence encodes CASRIIKEGEAFF.

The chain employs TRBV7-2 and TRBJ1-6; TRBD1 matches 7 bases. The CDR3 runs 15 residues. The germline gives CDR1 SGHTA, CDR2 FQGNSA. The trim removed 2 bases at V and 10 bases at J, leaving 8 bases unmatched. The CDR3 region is CASSLKSQGRSPLHF. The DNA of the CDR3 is TGTGCCAGCAGCTTAAAGTCACAGGGGAGGTCACCCCTCCACTTT.

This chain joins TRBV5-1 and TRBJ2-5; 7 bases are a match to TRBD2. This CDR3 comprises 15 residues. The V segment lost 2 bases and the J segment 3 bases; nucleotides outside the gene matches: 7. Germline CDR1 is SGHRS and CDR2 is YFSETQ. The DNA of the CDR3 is TGCGCCAGCAGCTTTTCGTCTAGCGGAGAAGAGACCCAGTACTTC. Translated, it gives CASSFSSSGEETQYF.

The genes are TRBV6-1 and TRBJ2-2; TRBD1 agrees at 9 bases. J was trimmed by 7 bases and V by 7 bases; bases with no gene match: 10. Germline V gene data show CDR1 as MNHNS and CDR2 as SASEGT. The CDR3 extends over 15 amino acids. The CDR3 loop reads CASNLMDRGGGELFF. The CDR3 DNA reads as TGTGCCAGCAATCTCATGGACAGGGGCGGCGGGGAGCTGTTTTTT.

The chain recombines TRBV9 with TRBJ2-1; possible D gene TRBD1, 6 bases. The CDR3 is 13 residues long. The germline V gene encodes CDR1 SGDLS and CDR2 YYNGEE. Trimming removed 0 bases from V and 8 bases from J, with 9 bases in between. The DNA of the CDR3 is TGTGCCAGCAGCGTAGGGGGGCTGGATGAGCAGTTCTTC. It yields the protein CASSVGGLDEQFF.

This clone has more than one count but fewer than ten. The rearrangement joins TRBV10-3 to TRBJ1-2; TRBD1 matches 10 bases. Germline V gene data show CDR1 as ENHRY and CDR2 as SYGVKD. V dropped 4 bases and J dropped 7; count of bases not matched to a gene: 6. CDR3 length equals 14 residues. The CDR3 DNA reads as TGTGCCATCAGTGTTGACAGGGGGCTGGCTGGCTACACCTTC. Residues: CAISVDRGLAGYTF.

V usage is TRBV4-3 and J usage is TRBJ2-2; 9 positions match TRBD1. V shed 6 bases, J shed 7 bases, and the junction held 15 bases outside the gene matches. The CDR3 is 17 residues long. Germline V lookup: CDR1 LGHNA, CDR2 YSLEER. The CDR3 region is CASSPQGASILDGELFF. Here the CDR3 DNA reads TGCGCCAGCAGTCCACAGGGGGCGTCCATTTTGGACGGGGAGCTGTTTTTT.

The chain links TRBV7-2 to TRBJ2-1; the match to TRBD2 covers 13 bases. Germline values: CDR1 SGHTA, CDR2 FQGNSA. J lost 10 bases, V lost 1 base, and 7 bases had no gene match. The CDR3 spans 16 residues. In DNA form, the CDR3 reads TGTGCCAGCAGCTTAGAACTAGCGGGAGGGCTGGGGGAGCAGTTCTTC. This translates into CASSLELAGGLGEQFF. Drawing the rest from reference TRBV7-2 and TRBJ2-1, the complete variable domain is GAGVSQSPSNKVTEKGKDVELRCDPISGHTALYWYRQSLGQGLEFLIYFQGNSAPDKSGLPSDRFSAERTGGSVSTLTIQRTQQEDSAVYLCASSLELAGGLGEQFFGPGTRLTVL.

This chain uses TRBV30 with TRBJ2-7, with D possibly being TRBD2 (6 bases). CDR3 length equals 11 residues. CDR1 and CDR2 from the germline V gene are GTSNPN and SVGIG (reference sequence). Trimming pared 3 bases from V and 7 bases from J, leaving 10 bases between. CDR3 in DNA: TGTGCCTGGAGACGGGGGAGGGAGCAGTACTTC. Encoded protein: CAWRRGREQYF.

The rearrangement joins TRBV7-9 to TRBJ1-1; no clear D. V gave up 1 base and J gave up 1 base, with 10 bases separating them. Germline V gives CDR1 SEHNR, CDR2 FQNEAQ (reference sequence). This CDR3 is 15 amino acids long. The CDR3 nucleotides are TGTGCCAGCAGCTTAGACACCCGCGGGAACACTGAAGCTTTCTTT. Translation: CASSLDTRGNTEAFF.

This CDR3 is CASSSPSGGNPEAFF. CDR3 DNA: TGTGCCAGCAGTTCCCCCTCGGGGGGTAATCCTGAAGCTTTCTTT. The V and J genes are TRBV11-1 and TRBJ1-1, with D perhaps matching TRBD1 (5 bases). Looked up from germline, CDR1 is SGHAT and CDR2 is FQDESV (reference sequence). The CDR3 is 15 amino acids. Trimming stripped 6 bases from V and 6 bases from J, with 20 bases between. Variable domain in full (rest from reference TRBV11-1 and TRBJ1-1): EAEVAQSPRYKITEKSQAVAFWCDPISGHATLYWYRQILGQGPELLVQFQDESVVDDSQLPKDRFSAERLKGVDSTLKIQPAELGDSAMYLCASSSPSGGNPEAFFGQGTRLTVV.

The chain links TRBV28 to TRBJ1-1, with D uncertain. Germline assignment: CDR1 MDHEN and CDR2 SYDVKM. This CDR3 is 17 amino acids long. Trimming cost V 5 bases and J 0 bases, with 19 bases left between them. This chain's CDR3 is CASSPIRGGLMNTEAFF. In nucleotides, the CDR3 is TGTGCCAGCAGTCCCATACGGGGAGGCCTCATGAACACTGAAGCTTTCTTT.

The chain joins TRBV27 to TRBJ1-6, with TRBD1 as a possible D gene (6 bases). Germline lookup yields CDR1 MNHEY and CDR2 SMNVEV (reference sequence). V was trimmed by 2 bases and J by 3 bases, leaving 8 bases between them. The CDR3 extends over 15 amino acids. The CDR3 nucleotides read TGTGCCAGCAGTTTACAGGGGTTCTATAATTCACCCCTCCACTTT. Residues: CASSLQGFYNSPLHF.

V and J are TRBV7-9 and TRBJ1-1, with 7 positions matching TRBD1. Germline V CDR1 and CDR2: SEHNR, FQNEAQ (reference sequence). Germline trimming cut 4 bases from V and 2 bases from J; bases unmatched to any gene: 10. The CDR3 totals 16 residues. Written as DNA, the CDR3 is TGTGCCAGCAGCTCTCCACCAGGACAGGTCAACACTGAAGCTTTCTTT. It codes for CASSSPPGQVNTEAFF.

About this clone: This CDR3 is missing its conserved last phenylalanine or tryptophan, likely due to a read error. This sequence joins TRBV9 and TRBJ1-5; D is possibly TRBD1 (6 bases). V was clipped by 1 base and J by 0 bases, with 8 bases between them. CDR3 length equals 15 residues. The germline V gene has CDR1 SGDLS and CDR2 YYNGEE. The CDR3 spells CASSVQGNSNQPQHC. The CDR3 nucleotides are TGTGCCAGCAGCGTACAGGGGAATAGCAATCAGCCCCAGCATTGT.

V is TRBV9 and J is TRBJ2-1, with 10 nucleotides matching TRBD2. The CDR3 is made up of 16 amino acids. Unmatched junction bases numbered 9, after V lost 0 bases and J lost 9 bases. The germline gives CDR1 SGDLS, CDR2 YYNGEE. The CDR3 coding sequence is TGTGCCAGCAGCGTAGTTCCTAGCGGGAGTTCCGGTGAGCAGTTCTTC. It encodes CASSVVPSGSSGEQFF.

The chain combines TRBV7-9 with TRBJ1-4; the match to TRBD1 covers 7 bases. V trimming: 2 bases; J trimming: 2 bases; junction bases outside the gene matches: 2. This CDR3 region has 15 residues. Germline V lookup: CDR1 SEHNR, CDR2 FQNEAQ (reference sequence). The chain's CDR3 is CASSLRGQTNEKLFF. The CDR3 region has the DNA TGTGCCAGCAGCTTAAGGGGACAGACTAATGAAAAACTGTTTTTT.

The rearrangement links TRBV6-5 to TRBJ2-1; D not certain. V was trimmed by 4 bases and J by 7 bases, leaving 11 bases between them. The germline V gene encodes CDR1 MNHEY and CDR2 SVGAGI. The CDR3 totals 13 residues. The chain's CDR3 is CASSFRQTNEQFF. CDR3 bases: TGTGCCAGCAGTTTCAGACAAACGAATGAGCAGTTCTTC.

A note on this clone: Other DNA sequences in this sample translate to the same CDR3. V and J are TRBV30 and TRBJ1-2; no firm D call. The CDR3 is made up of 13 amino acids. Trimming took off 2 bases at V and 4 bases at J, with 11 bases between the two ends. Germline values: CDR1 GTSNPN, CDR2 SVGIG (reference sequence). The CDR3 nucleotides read TGTGCCTGGAGTCCGGGTGGCGGCTATGGCTACACCTTC. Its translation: CAWSPGGGYGYTF.

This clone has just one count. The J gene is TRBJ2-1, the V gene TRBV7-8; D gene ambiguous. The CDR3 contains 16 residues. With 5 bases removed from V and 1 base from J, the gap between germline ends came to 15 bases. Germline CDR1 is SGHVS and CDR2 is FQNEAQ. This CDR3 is CASSPLGGESYNEQFF. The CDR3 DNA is TGTGCCAGCAGCCCCCTCGGCGGTGAATCCTACAATGAGCAGTTCTTC.

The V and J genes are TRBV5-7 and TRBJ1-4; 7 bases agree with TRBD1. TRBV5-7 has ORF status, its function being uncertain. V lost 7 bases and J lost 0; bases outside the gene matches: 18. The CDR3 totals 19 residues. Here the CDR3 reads CASGKSGTEFLATNEKLFF. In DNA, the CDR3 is TGTGCCAGCGGAAAATCCGGGACAGAGTTTCTTGCAACTAATGAAAAACTGTTTTTT.

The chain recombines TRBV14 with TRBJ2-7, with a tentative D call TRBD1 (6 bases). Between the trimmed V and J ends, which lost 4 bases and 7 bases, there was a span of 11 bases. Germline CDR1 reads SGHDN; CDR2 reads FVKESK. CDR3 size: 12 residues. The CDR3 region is CASSPRDNEQYF. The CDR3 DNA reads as TGTGCCAGCAGCCCCCGGGACAATGAGCAGTACTTC.

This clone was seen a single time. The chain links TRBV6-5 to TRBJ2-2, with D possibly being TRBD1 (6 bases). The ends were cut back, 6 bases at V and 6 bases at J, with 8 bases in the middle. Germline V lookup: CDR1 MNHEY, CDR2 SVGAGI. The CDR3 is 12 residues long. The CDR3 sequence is CASSRGAGELFF. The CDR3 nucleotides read TGTGCCAGCAGCAGGGGCGCCGGGGAGCTGTTTTTT.